This paragraph covers one T cell receptor (beta chain) sequence. The antigen remains unidentified. The entry originates in a study of cytomegalovirus exposure and HLA in healthy donors. Study details: In an early release, HLA-typed donors contributed roughly 85 million unique TCR sequences.

In the PCR, 60 Vbeta and 13 Jbeta primers were used. Original handling: Some 10 million shared chains were among the approximately 87 million unique TCR beta chains that a later analysis counted. Assay used: immunoSEQ multiplex PCR; TCRdb lists only in-frame clones, some missing. The V and J calls and clone size were taken over from that table, and D and trimming were inferred from the DNA. The repertoire consists of 160,000 or so clones, with less than 80% occurring once and the leading ten covering roughly 1.9%. Study results and caveats: CMV serostatus was the only immune exposure information that was available. Clonal expansion, a later analysis showed, was greater in HLA-associated TCR beta chains than in equally common others.

This receptor was identified in a man between 40 and 49 years old in good health and CMV-seronegative. The sample comprised PBMCs.

The CDR3: CASSPPLAGGHSYTGELFF. In DNA form, the CDR3 reads TGTGCCAGCAGCCCTCCTCTAGCGGGAGGGCACTCTTACACCGGGGAGCTGTTTTTT. This chain links TRBV13 with TRBJ2-2; TRBD2 matches at 12 bases. CDR3 length equals 19 residues. Germline lookup yields CDR1 PRHDT and CDR2 FYEKMQ (reference sequence). J lost 3 bases, V lost 5 bases, and 13 bases had no gene match. Full variable domain (remainder filled in from reference TRBV13 and TRBJ2-2): AAGVIQSPRHLIKEKRETATLKCYPIPRHDTVYWYQQGPGQDPQFLISFYEKMQSDKGSIPDRFSAQQFSDYHSELNMSSLELGDSALYFCASSPPLAGGHSYTGELFFGEGSRLTVL.